This T cell receptor beta chain was profiled in a study of cytomegalovirus exposure and HLA in healthy donors. In the study overall: For the approximately 420 genotyped donors, approximately 83% fell within the Caucasian-associated ancestry cluster. General study results and limits: Productive rates of about 90% or about 30% were seen for most TCR beta V segments in an earlier analysis. Follow-up analysis later connected one missense variant in DCLRE1C with trimming of TCR beta V- and J-genes.

Germline CDR1 and CDR2: SGHRS and YFSETQ. V lost 2 bases and J lost 7; bases outside the gene matches: 20. The CDR3 length is 19 residues. Primers: 60 Vbeta forward and 13 Jbeta reverse. Clones were sequenced by immunoSEQ multiplex PCR, and TCRdb holds only the in-frame ones, with some missing. The data contain approximately 190,000 clones, 75% to 85% of them singletons. Concerning this clone: Antigen: not known. This CDR3 is also generated by other DNA sequences in the sample.

This chain connects TRBV5-1 to TRBJ1-2; 10 nucleotides match TRBD1. Sequencing was done on a sample of PBMCs. This clonotype was sampled from a woman aged 18-35 years in good health and CMV-seropositive. Here the CDR3 reads CASSLPLEPPGQGLGGYTF. In DNA, the CDR3 is TGCGCCAGCAGCTTACCGCTGGAACCCCCGGGACAGGGGCTGGGTGGCTACACCTTC.